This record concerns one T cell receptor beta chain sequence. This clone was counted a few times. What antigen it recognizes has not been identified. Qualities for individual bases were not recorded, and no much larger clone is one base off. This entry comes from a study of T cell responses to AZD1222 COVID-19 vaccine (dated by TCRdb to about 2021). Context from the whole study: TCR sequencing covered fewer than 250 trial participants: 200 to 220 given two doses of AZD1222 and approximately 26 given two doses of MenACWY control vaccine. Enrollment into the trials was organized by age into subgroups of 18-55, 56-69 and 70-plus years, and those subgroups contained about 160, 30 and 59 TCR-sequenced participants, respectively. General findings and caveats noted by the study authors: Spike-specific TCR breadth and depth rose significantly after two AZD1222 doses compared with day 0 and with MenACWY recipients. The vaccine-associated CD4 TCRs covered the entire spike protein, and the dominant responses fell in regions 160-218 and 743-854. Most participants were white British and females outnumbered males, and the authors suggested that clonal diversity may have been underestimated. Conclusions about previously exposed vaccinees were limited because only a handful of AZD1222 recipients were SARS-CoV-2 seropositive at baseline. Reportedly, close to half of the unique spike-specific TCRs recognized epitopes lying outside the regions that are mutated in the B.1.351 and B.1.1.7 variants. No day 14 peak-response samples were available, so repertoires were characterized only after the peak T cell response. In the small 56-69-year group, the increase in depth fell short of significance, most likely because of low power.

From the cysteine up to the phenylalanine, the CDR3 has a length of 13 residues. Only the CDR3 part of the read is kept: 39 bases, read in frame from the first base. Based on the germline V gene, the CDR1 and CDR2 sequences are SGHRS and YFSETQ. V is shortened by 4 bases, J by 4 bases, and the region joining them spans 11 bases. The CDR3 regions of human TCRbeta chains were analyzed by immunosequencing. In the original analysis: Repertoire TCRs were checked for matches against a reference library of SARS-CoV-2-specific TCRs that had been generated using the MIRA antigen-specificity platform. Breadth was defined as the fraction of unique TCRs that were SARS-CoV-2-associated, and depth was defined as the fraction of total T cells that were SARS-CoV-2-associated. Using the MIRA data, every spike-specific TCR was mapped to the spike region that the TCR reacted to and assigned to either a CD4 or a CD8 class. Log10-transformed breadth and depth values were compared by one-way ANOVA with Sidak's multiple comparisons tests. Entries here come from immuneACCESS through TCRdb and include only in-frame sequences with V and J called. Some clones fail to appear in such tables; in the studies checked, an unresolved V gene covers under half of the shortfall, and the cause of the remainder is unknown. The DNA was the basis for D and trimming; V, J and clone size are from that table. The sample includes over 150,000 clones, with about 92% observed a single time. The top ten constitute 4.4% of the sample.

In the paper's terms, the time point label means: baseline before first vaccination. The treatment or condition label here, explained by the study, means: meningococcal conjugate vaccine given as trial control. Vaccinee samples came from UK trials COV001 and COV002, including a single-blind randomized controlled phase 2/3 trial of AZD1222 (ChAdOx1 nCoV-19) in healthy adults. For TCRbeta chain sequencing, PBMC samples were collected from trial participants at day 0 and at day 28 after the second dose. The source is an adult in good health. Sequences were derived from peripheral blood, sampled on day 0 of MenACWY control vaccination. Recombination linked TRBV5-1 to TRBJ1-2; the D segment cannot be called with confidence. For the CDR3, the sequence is CASSGEGSYGYTF. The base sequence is TGCGCCAGCAGCGGCGAAGGGTCCTATGGCTACACCTTC.